Presented here are 3 T cell receptor beta chains from one specimen sequenced in a study of breast tumors, draining lymph nodes, adjacent tissues. In TCRdb, the multiplex PCR reads were re-called with MiXCR into one record per CDR3 protein. The data contain fewer than 90,000 distinct CDR3 sequences, 25% to 35% of them singletons. Samples came from axillary lymph nodes draining the breast cancer. The sequenced sample was axillary lymph node tissue. These receptors originate from a female donor with breast cancer. Some clones in this sample may be carry-over from other donors' samples.

This clonotype was recorded at least ten times. V is TRBV6-5 and J is TRBJ2-5; the match to TRBD1 covers 7 bases. This CDR3 comprises 13 residues. V was clipped by 5 bases and J by 4 bases; unmatched bases: 4. The germline V gene has CDR1 MNHEY and CDR2 SVGAGI. CDR3 region: CASSEGAPETQYF. CDR3 coding DNA: TGTGCCAGCAGTGAGGGGGCGCCAGAGACCCAGTACTTC.

This clonotype was counted at least ten times. This rearrangement joins TRBV7-3 to TRBJ2-1; 8 bases agree with TRBD2. CDR1 is SGHTA and CDR2 is FQGTGA in the germline V gene. CDR3 length: 20 residues. The V gene end was trimmed by 5 bases and the J gene end by 0 bases; junction bases not matched to a gene: 18. The CDR3 sequence: CASSAAPGLGSIDSYNEQFF. As DNA, the CDR3 is TGTGCCAGCAGCGCAGCACCGGGACTAGGGTCGATTGACTCCTACAATGAGCAGTTCTTC.

This clonotype was counted at least ten times. The chain joins TRBV19 to TRBJ2-7, with 7 bases identical to TRBD2. Germline loops: CDR1 LNHDA, CDR2 SQIVND (reference sequence). V was clipped by 7 bases and J by 2 bases; unmatched bases: 8. CDR3 size: 14 residues. The CDR3 DNA reads as TGTGCCAGTATGGAAACTAGCGCGACCTACGAGCAGTACTTC. Translating gives CASMETSATYEQYF.